A selection of T cell receptor beta chains follows, all from one sample in a study of neurological immune-mediated disorders. Each CDR3 protein gets one entry after TCRdb re-called the 5' RACE reads with MiXCR. The sample shows around 69,000 distinct CDR3 sequences, about 10% of them seen only once. Sequencing was carried out using PBMCs. These receptors all come from a man aged 25-40 years in good health. Each CDR3 is given with its conserved first and last residue. D genes are given only for firm matches. Rows give clone size only sometimes, using once, few, many, or a class for an expanded clone.

>TRBJ1-4|TRBD1|TRBV18|many
TGTGCCAGCTCACCAAGGACAGGGAATGAAAAACTGTTTTTT
CASSPRTGNEKLFF
>TRBJ2-7|NA|TRBV5-1|many
TGCGCCAGCAGCTTGGTCTGGACAGAGTCCTACGAGCAGTACTTC
CASSLVWTESYEQYF
>TRBJ2-5|TRBD2|TRBV5-1|many
TGCGCCAGCAGTCCAAGACTAGCGGGAGTGCAAGAGACCCAGTACTTC
CASSPRLAGVQETQYF
>TRBJ1-2|NA|TRBV10-3|many
TGTGCCATCAGGGGAGACCCGAAGGGAGGCTACACCTTC
CAIRGDPKGGYTF
>TRBJ2-1|TRBD2|TRBV7-8|many
TGTGCCAGCAGCTTCAGGGAGGGTCACAATGAGCAGTTCTTC
CASSFREGHNEQFF
>TRBJ1-4|NA|TRBV12-3/TRBV12-4|many
TGTGCCAGCACTGAGGCTGGTGAAAAACTGTTTTTT
CASTEAGEKLFF
>TRBJ2-7|TRBD1|TRBV27|many
TGTGCCAGCAGTAGGTCCGGGACAGGGTCCTTCTACGAGCAGTACTTC
CASSRSGTGSFYEQYF
>TRBJ2-7|NA|TRBV18|many
TGTGCCAGCTCAAACGATGTCTACGAGCAGTACTTC
CASSNDVYEQYF
>TRBJ2-2|NA|TRBV29-1|many
TGCAGCGTTGAAGGACAGGGAGGCACCGGGGAGCTGTTTTTT
CSVEGQGGTGELFF
>TRBJ1-5|NA|TRBV19|many
TGTGCCAGTAGTATGGTGGGGCAGCCCCAGCATTTT
CASSMVGQPQHF
>TRBJ1-3|NA|TRBV18|NA
TGTGCCAGCACACCTTCGAGTAGCTCTGGAAACACCATATATTTT
CASTPSSSSGNTIYF
>TRBJ2-1|TRBD2|TRBV20-1|many
TGCAGTGCTAGTTCGGGGGGCAATGAGCAGTTCTTC
CSASSGGNEQFF
>TRBJ2-5|TRBD2|TRBV7-9|many
TGTGCCAGCACCCCCCTGGGAGGGGACCAAGAGACCCAGTACTTC
CASTPLGGDQETQYF
>TRBJ2-4|NA|TRBV27|many
TGTGCCAGGATCAGGGGGGCGGAAGACGCAGGAGCCAAAAACATTCAGTACTTC
CARIRGAEDAGAKNIQYF
>TRBJ2-1|NA|TRBV5-5|many
TGTGCCAGCAGCTTGGGGCCGGGCTACAATGAGCAGTTCTTC
CASSLGPGYNEQFF